A single sample is the source of the 11 T cell receptor beta chains below, sequenced in a study of cytomegalovirus exposure and HLA in healthy donors. 13 Jbeta primers and 60 Vbeta primers were used for the PCR. Profiling relied on immunoSEQ multiplex PCR, and the TCRdb table lists in-frame clones only, not all of them. The table shows 150,000 to 200,000 clones, with about 80% occurring only once. Sequencing was performed on PBMCs. Receptors were obtained from a woman between 35 and 50 years old in good health and CMV-seronegative.

On this clone itself: At one of its ends the junction is not consistent with the germline gene, which may arise from a read error. This sample also contains other DNA sequences that code for the same CDR3. The CDR3 reads CASSEYPTGAGGTEAFF. Written as DNA, the CDR3 is TGTGCCAGCAGTGAGTACCCAACAGGGGCGGGGGGCACTGAAGCCTTCTTT. The chain has TRBV6-1 and TRBJ1-1; 7 nucleotides align to TRBD1. The germline CDR1 and CDR2 sequences are MNHNS and SASEGT. The CDR3 spans 17 residues.

This clone was seen only once. The rearrangement links TRBV27 to TRBJ1-4; D is unclear. The CDR3 is 14 residues long. CDR1 MNHEY and CDR2 SMNVEV come from the germline V gene (reference sequence). Trimming removed 5 bases from V and 12 bases from J, with 19 bases in between. DNA for the CDR3: TGTGCCAGCAGTCGGTCGGGTGGTAGGAGTGAACTGTTTTTT. Translation: CASSRSGGRSELFF.

This clone was seen more than once but under ten times. The chain joins TRBV7-2 to TRBJ1-1; 9 bases fit TRBD1. The CDR3 spans 17 residues. V lost 5 bases to trimming and J lost 4 bases; unmatched junction nucleotides: 14. The germline V gene encodes CDR1 SGHTA and CDR2 FQGNSA. CDR3 bases: TGTGCCAGCAGCCGGCGAGGACAGGGGACCCGTGTCACTGAAGCTTTCTTT. It yields the protein CASSRRGQGTRVTEAFF. Based on the CDR3 plus reference TRBV7-2 and TRBJ1-1, the full variable domain is GAGVSQSPSNKVTEKGKDVELRCDPISGHTALYWYRQSLGQGLEFLIYFQGNSAPDKSGLPSDRFSAERTGGSVSTLTIQRTQQEDSAVYLCASSRRGQGTRVTEAFFGQGTRLTVV.

The chain joins TRBV5-8 to TRBJ2-7, with a weak D call TRBD1 (6 bases). The V gene's germline CDR1 is SGHTS and CDR2 YDEGEE. Trimming stripped 7 bases from V and 2 bases from J, with 10 bases between. The CDR3 covers 12 residues. CDR3 nucleotide sequence: TGTGCCAGCGCAGGGGACGCCTACGAGCAGTACTTC. Translation gives CASAGDAYEQYF.

The chain employs TRBV5-1 and TRBJ1-1; the match to TRBD1 covers 11 bases. Per germline, CDR1 SGHRS and CDR2 YFSETQ. V dropped 4 bases and J dropped 4; count of bases not matched to a gene: 0. The CDR3 is 13 residues long. The CDR3 coding sequence is TGCGCCAGCAGCGGGACAGGGGGCACTGAAGCTTTCTTT. Protein sequence: CASSGTGGTEAFF.

As concerns this clone: The same CDR3 is also encoded by other DNA sequences in this sample. The rearrangement joins TRBV25-1 to TRBJ1-2, with a possible D match to TRBD1 (5 bases). Germline V gene lookup returns CDR1 MGHDK and CDR2 SYGVNS. The CDR3 has 14 residues. The V gene lost 4 bases and the J gene lost 4 bases, with 13 bases spanning the gap. As DNA, the CDR3 is TGTGCCAGCAGTGCGCGGGGGGGGTCCTATGGCTACACCTTC. Translation: CASSARGGSYGYTF.

This sequence joins TRBV7-2 and TRBJ2-3, with 14 bases that match TRBD2. Germline loops: CDR1 SGHTA, CDR2 FQGNSA. The CDR3 spans 16 residues. V dropped 5 bases and J dropped 5; count of bases not matched to a gene: 6. CDR3 loop: CASSPGLAGVVDTQYF. The CDR3 DNA is TGTGCCAGCAGCCCGGGACTAGCGGGAGTGGTAGATACGCAGTATTTT. Using reference TRBV7-2 and TRBJ2-3 for the parts outside the CDR3, the full variable domain is GAGVSQSPSNKVTEKGKDVELRCDPISGHTALYWYRQSLGQGLEFLIYFQGNSAPDKSGLPSDRFSAERTGGSVSTLTIQRTQQEDSAVYLCASSPGLAGVVDTQYFGPGTRLTVL.

This clone showed up just once. The chain links TRBV19 to TRBJ2-2, with 7 bases fitting TRBD2. Losses at the gene ends were 10 bases for V and 6 bases for J; bases not matched to a gene: 14. The CDR3 covers 15 residues. Germline-derived CDR1 and CDR2 are LNHDA and SQIVND (reference sequence). The CDR3 region is CATTRGRARAGELFF. CDR3 DNA: TGTGCCACTACTCGGGGGAGGGCCCGGGCCGGGGAGCTGTTTTTT.

The chain couples TRBV7-2 to TRBJ1-2; 9 positions match TRBD1. V gave up 1 base and J gave up 4 bases; unmatched junction bases: 7. This CDR3 spans 16 amino acids. Germline V gives CDR1 SGHTA, CDR2 FQGNSA. CDR3 amino acids: CASSLGDRVLGYGYTF. CDR3 in DNA: TGTGCCAGCAGCTTAGGGGACAGGGTCCTGGGCTATGGCTACACCTTC.

The chain uses TRBV9 and TRBJ2-5, with 10 nucleotides matching TRBD2. The last part of the DNA fits TRBJ2-7 better; the J call may be wrong. Germline V gene data show CDR1 as SGDLS and CDR2 as YYNGEE. This CDR3 contains 15 residues. CDR3: CASSPTSGRVYEQYF. CDR3 DNA: TGTGCCAGCAGCCCCACGAGCGGGAGGGTCTACGAGCAGTACTTC.

V gene TRBV9 combines with J gene TRBJ1-1; 9 bases are shared with TRBD1. The CDR3 has 15 amino acids. The germline V gene has CDR1 SGDLS and CDR2 YYNGEE. V was clipped by 4 bases and J by 6 bases; unmatched bases: 10. DNA of the CDR3: TGTGCCAGCAGCCTGGGACAGGGTTATGAGGCTGAAGCTTTCTTT. The encoded protein is CASSLGQGYEAEAFF. The full variable domain, in which reference TRBV9 and TRBJ1-1 provide the parts outside the CDR3, is DSGVTQTPKHLITATGQRVTLRCSPRSGDLSVYWYQQSLDQGLQFLIQYYNGEERAKGNILERFSAQQFPDLHSELNLSSLELGDSALYFCASSLGQGYEAEAFFGQGTRLTVV.